Below, one T cell receptor beta chain is given with its context. Source study methods: Amplifying reference gene primers gave estimates of nucleated cell counts. The assay was immunoSEQ multiplex PCR, and TCRdb's table has in-frame clones only and misses some. V and J calls and clone size are copied from that table; D and trimming were computed from the DNA. This sample has 200,000 to 300,000 clones, with approximately 86% found just once. The data were obtained in a study of blood T cell repertoires in COVID-19. The overall study: Material from acute and convalescent COVID-19 was sourced from the United States, Italy and Spain. Sample material is recorded as cDNA or gDNA derived from T cells, B-cell-depleted T cells, or PBMCs.

This CDR3 is 15 amino acids long. Looked up from germline, CDR1 is SEHNR and CDR2 is FQNEAQ (reference sequence). V shed 5 bases and J 7 bases; nucleotides not matched to a gene: 8. The sequenced sample consisted of peripheral blood. J is TRBJ2-4 and V is TRBV7-9; 10 bases line up with TRBD1. The receptor was isolated from a human donor in a cohort sampled during active COVID-19. In DNA, the CDR3 is TGTGCCAGCAGCCCCGGGGGGGACAGGGGCAACATTCAGTACTTC. Translation: CASSPGGDRGNIQYF. The full variable domain, rest sourced from reference TRBV7-9 and TRBJ2-4, is DTGVSQNPRHKITKRGQNVTFRCDPISEHNRLYWYRQTLGQGPEFLTYFQNEAQLEKSRLLSDRFSAERPKGSFSTLEIQRTEQGDSAMYLCASSPGGDRGNIQYFGAGTRLSVL.